These T cell receptor beta chains were read from a single sample in a study of OX40 agonist ivuxolimab in advanced cancers. Repertoires were generated with immunoSEQ multiplex PCR, while TCRdb's copy carries only in-frame clones and drops some. The sample has about 72,000 clones, 70% to 90% seen once. Source: CD4+ or CD8+ T cells sorted from blood, taken in a trial of the OX40 agonist ivuxolimab. The receptors were gathered from an adult with an advanced solid tumor such as melanoma, head and neck, liver or kidney cancer. Each CDR3 is given with its conserved first and last residue. The order of the fields is D gene, V gene, clone size, J gene, CDR3 protein, CDR3 DNA. A D gene is named only where the DNA matches it firmly. Clone size is given for some rows only: seen once, a few or many times, or a class if the clone is expanded.

D gene: TRBD2
V gene: TRBV7-2
clone size: NA
J gene: TRBJ2-5
CDR3 protein: CASSPNGGAETQYF
CDR3 DNA: TGTGCCAGCAGCCCAAACGGGGGGGCGGAGACCCAGTACTTC

D gene: NA
V gene: TRBV28
clone size: NA
J gene: TRBJ1-1
CDR3 protein: CASSLTGRTEAFF
CDR3 DNA: TGTGCCAGCAGTTTAACGGGTCGGACTGAAGCTTTCTTT

D gene: NA
V gene: TRBV4-1
clone size: NA
J gene: TRBJ1-5
CDR3 protein: CASSHPSNQPQHF
CDR3 DNA: TGCGCCAGCAGCCACCCGAGCAATCAGCCCCAGCATTTT

D gene: TRBD1
V gene: TRBV9
clone size: NA
J gene: TRBJ2-3
CDR3 protein: CASSAGDRVSTDTQYF
CDR3 DNA: TGTGCCAGCAGCGCCGGGGACAGAGTTAGCACAGATACGCAGTATTTT

D gene: NA
V gene: TRBV5-1
clone size: NA
J gene: TRBJ2-3
CDR3 protein: CASSSTGFGDTQYF
CDR3 DNA: TGCGCCAGCAGCTCAACAGGGTTTGGAGATACGCAGTATTTT

D gene: NA
V gene: TRBV21-1
clone size: once
J gene: TRBJ1-3
CDR3 protein: CASSKLRRSGNTIYF
CDR3 DNA: TGTGCCAGCAGCAAACTTCGGCGGTCTGGAAACACCATATATTTT

D gene: NA
V gene: TRBV5-4
clone size: NA
J gene: TRBJ2-5
CDR3 protein: CASSLAGAGETQYF
CDR3 DNA: TGTGCCAGCAGCTTGGCAGGGGCCGGAGAGACCCAGTACTTC

D gene: NA
V gene: TRBV2
clone size: NA
J gene: TRBJ2-4
CDR3 protein: CASRKPGHQNIQYF
CDR3 DNA: TGTGCCAGCAGAAAACCGGGACACCAAAACATTCAGTACTTC

D gene: NA
V gene: TRBV7-2
clone size: NA
J gene: TRBJ1-2
CDR3 protein: CASSASGMSHYGYTF
CDR3 DNA: TGTGCCAGCAGCGCGTCGGGAATGTCCCACTATGGCTACACCTTC

D gene: NA
V gene: TRBV6-6
clone size: NA
J gene: TRBJ1-6
CDR3 protein: CASNSGAGNSPLHF
CDR3 DNA: TGTGCCAGCAATTCGGGGGCGGGTAATTCACCCCTCCACTTT

D gene: NA
V gene: TRBV6-1
clone size: NA
J gene: TRBJ2-1
CDR3 protein: CASRKERVLYNEQFF
CDR3 DNA: TGTGCCAGCAGGAAGGAAAGGGTACTCTACAATGAGCAGTTCTTC

D gene: NA
V gene: TRBV15
clone size: once
J gene: TRBJ1-1
CDR3 protein: CATSRAENTEAFF
CDR3 DNA: TGTGCCACCAGCAGAGCAGAGAACACTGAAGCTTTCTTT

D gene: NA
V gene: TRBV5-1
clone size: NA
J gene: TRBJ2-1
CDR3 protein: CASSLEFNEQFF
CDR3 DNA: TGCGCCAGCAGCTTGGAGTTCAATGAGCAGTTCTTC

D gene: NA
V gene: TRBV2
clone size: NA
J gene: TRBJ2-3
CDR3 protein: CASPGLLGGTDTQYF
CDR3 DNA: TGTGCCAGCCCCGGGTTGCTAGGAGGCACAGATACGCAGTATTTT

D gene: NA
V gene: TRBV28
clone size: NA
J gene: TRBJ1-2
CDR3 protein: CASSATGPVYGYTF
CDR3 DNA: TGTGCCAGCAGTGCAACAGGGCCGGTCTATGGCTACACCTTC

D gene: NA
V gene: TRBV5-1
clone size: NA
J gene: TRBJ2-7
CDR3 protein: CASSPEMGSYEQYF
CDR3 DNA: TGCGCCAGCAGCCCGGAGATGGGATCGTACGAGCAGTACTTC

D gene: TRBD2
V gene: TRBV27
clone size: NA
J gene: TRBJ2-7
CDR3 protein: CASSSAGGSYEQYF
CDR3 DNA: TGTGCCAGCAGTTCCGCGGGGGGCTCCTACGAGCAGTACTTC

D gene: TRBD1
V gene: TRBV5-1
clone size: few
J gene: TRBJ2-7
CDR3 protein: CASSLSWTGGYEQYF
CDR3 DNA: TGCGCCAGCAGCTTAAGCTGGACAGGTGGCTACGAGCAGTACTTC

D gene: TRBD2
V gene: TRBV6-5
clone size: NA
J gene: TRBJ2-3
CDR3 protein: CASSYNGGAQYF
CDR3 DNA: TGTGCCAGCAGTTACAATGGGGGGGCGCAGTATTTT

D gene: NA
V gene: TRBV19
clone size: NA
J gene: TRBJ2-7
CDR3 protein: CASSSRAALGEQYF
CDR3 DNA: TGTGCCAGTAGTTCAAGAGCGGCTCTCGGCGAGCAGTACTTC

D gene: TRBD1
V gene: TRBV5-6
clone size: NA
J gene: TRBJ2-2
CDR3 protein: CASEGASSNTGELFF
CDR3 DNA: TGTGCCAGCGAGGGGGCGTCTTCCAACACCGGGGAGCTGTTTTTT

D gene: TRBD2
V gene: TRBV28
clone size: NA
J gene: TRBJ2-7
CDR3 protein: CASSSTSGPLTEQYF
CDR3 DNA: TGTGCCAGCAGTAGTACTAGCGGACCCCTTACCGAGCAGTACTTC

D gene: NA
V gene: TRBV6-5
clone size: NA
J gene: TRBJ2-6
CDR3 protein: CAVSRPGANVLTF
CDR3 DNA: TGTGCCGTCTCTCGGCCTGGGGCCAACGTCCTGACTTTC

D gene: TRBD2
V gene: TRBV9
clone size: NA
J gene: TRBJ2-3
CDR3 protein: CASSITSGQESMGTDTQYF
CDR3 DNA: TGTGCCAGCAGTATAACTAGCGGGCAAGAGTCCATGGGAACAGATACGCAGTATTTT

D gene: NA
V gene: TRBV5-1
clone size: once
J gene: TRBJ1-2
CDR3 protein: CASSPSAANYGYTF
CDR3 DNA: TGCGCCAGCAGCCCATCAGCGGCCAACTATGGCTACACCTTC

D gene: NA
V gene: TRBV15
clone size: NA
J gene: TRBJ2-4
CDR3 protein: CATSRTNGIQYF
CDR3 DNA: TGTGCCACCAGCAGAACCAACGGCATTCAGTACTTC

D gene: TRBD1
V gene: TRBV5-8
clone size: few
J gene: TRBJ1-6
CDR3 protein: CASSPGGQGSYNSPLHF
CDR3 DNA: TGTGCCAGCAGCCCGGGAGGACAGGGCTCCTATAATTCACCCCTCCACTTT

D gene: NA
V gene: TRBV28
clone size: NA
J gene: TRBJ2-1
CDR3 protein: CASSLWGAYNEQFF
CDR3 DNA: TGTGCCAGCAGTTTGTGGGGGGCCTACAATGAGCAGTTCTTC

D gene: NA
V gene: TRBV7-9
clone size: NA
J gene: TRBJ1-1
CDR3 protein: CASSLEDPLGTEAFF
CDR3 DNA: TGTGCCAGCAGCTTAGAGGACCCCCTAGGCACTGAAGCTTTCTTT

D gene: NA
V gene: TRBV19
clone size: NA
J gene: TRBJ1-1
CDR3 protein: CASSRNNRVEAFF
CDR3 DNA: TGTGCCAGTAGTAGGAACAACCGGGTTGAAGCTTTCTTT

D gene: NA
V gene: TRBV28
clone size: NA
J gene: TRBJ1-2
CDR3 protein: CASFDRTFGGYTF
CDR3 DNA: TGTGCCAGCTTTGACAGGACTTTTGGCGGCTACACCTTC

D gene: NA
V gene: TRBV6-1
clone size: NA
J gene: TRBJ1-3
CDR3 protein: CASSEASSSTGNTIYF
CDR3 DNA: TGTGCCAGCAGTGAAGCATCCAGCTCGACGGGAAACACCATATATTTT

D gene: NA
V gene: TRBV5-4
clone size: NA
J gene: TRBJ2-7
CDR3 protein: CASSLDRETYEQYF
CDR3 DNA: TGTGCCAGCAGCTTGGATAGGGAAACCTACGAGCAGTACTTC